The 11 T cell receptor beta chains in this list originate from one sample, sequenced in a study of human T cells and chemical hapten exposure. TCRdb reprocessed the RACE reads via MiXCR and lists one record per CDR3 protein. The table shows roughly 100,000 distinct CDR3 sequences, with around 9.3% occurring only once. Documented time point: patch test 2, 6 weeks after DPC sensitization. Treatment defined: therapeutic diphenylcyclopropenone sensitization with weekly scalp DPC. Here the sequenced sample was whole blood, taken in connection with sensitization to the hapten diphenylcyclopropenone (DPC). The origin of the receptors is a woman in her forties with alopecia areata. Some clones in this sample may be carry-over from other donors' samples.

This clonotype came up many times. DNA of the CDR3: TGTGCCAGCAGCCCGAGATCTAGCTCCTACAATGAGCAGTTCTTC. The encoded protein is CASSPRSSSYNEQFF. The rearrangement uses TRBV27 and TRBJ2-1, with D uncertain. V was trimmed by 6 bases and J by 0 bases, leaving 12 bases between them. The CDR3 is 15 residues long. The germline V gene has CDR1 MNHEY and CDR2 SMNVEV (reference sequence).

A note on this clonotype: This sequence may be a read error, since a much larger clone differs from it by one base. This chain connects TRBV24-1 to TRBJ2-1; 8 bases fit TRBD2. The CDR3 consists of 15 residues. Germline loops: CDR1 KGHDR, CDR2 SFDVKD. The CDR3 is CVTASGTSFYNEQFF. The CDR3 bases are TGTGTCACCGCATCCGGGACTAGTTTCTACAATGAGCAGTTCTTC.

This clonotype occurred a few times. The chain couples TRBV5-5 to TRBJ2-3; D remains ambiguous. Trimming took 7 bases from V and 1 from J, leaving 13 bases between them. Germline CDR1 is SGHKS and CDR2 is YYEKEE (reference sequence). The CDR3 runs 14 residues. CDR3 in amino acids: CASGAQTGTDTQYF. CDR3 in DNA: TGTGCCAGCGGCGCGCAAACGGGCACAGATACGCAGTATTTT.

The chain combines TRBV29-1 with TRBJ2-5; 12 bases agree with TRBD2. The germline V gene has CDR1 SQVTM and CDR2 ANQGSEA. The CDR3 contains 14 residues. The J segment lost 3 bases and the V segment lost 1 base, leaving 0 bases of the junction unmatched. CDR3 sequence: CSVEGTSGEETQYF. CDR3 nucleotide sequence: TGCAGCGTTGAAGGGACTAGCGGGGAAGAGACCCAGTACTTC. Filled out from reference TRBV29-1 and TRBJ2-5, the complete variable domain reads SAVISQKPSRDICQRGTSLTIQCQVDSQVTMMFWYRQQPGQSLTLIATANQGSEATYESGFVIDKFPISRPNLTFSTLTVSNMSPEDSSIYLCSVEGTSGEETQYFGPGTRLLVL.

Ten or more counts support this clonotype. In DNA form, the CDR3 reads TGTGCCAGCAGCTATTCGAGGAACACTGAAGCTTTCTTT. Translation gives CASSYSRNTEAFF. The chain has TRBV16 and TRBJ1-1; D not certain. V dropped 5 bases and J dropped 1 base, with 8 bases sitting between them. Germline V gene lookup returns CDR1 KGHSY and CDR2 FQNENV. The CDR3 extends over 13 amino acids.

This clonotype was seen at least ten times. This sequence joins TRBV25-1 and TRBJ1-4; D is possibly TRBD1 (5 bases). Per germline, CDR1 MGHDK and CDR2 SYGVNS. Deletions cut 5 bases from V and 8 bases from J, with 15 bases between. This CDR3 has 14 amino acids. DNA of the CDR3: TGTGCCAGCAGTATTCACCAGGGACGAGAAAAACTGTTTTTT. This sequence encodes CASSIHQGREKLFF.

This clonotype came up many times. The CDR3 protein is CASSATSGQETQYF. CDR3 nucleotide sequence: TGTGCCAGCAGCGCGACTAGCGGACAAGAGACCCAGTACTTC. The chain combines TRBV7-3 with TRBJ2-5, with 9 bases fitting TRBD2. V lost 5 bases to trimming and J lost 2 bases; unmatched junction nucleotides: 3. Germline CDR1 and CDR2: SGHTA and FQGTGA. This CDR3 has 14 amino acids. The full variable domain, its missing parts supplied by reference TRBV7-3 and TRBJ2-5, is GAGVSQTPSNKVTEKGKYVELRCDPISGHTALYWYRQSLGQGPEFLIYFQGTGAADDSGLPNDRFFAVRPEGSVSTLKIQRTERGDSAVYLCASSATSGQETQYFGPGTRLLVL.

V usage is TRBV7-3 and J usage is TRBJ2-2; 8 nucleotides align to TRBD2. There are 18 residues in the CDR3. V lost 1 base, J lost 2 bases, and 9 bases stayed unmatched. Germline CDR1 is SGHTA and CDR2 is FQGTGA. CDR3 amino acids: CASSLNMIAGGNTGELFF. CDR3 DNA: TGTGCCAGCAGCTTAAACATGATTGCGGGAGGAAACACCGGGGAGCTGTTTTTT.

At least ten counts were recorded for this clonotype. The chain uses TRBV5-5 and TRBJ2-2; 8 bases line up with TRBD1. V was pared by 4 bases and J by 4 bases, with 6 bases of the junction left unmatched. The CDR3 is 15 amino acids. Looked up from germline, CDR1 is SGHKS and CDR2 is YYEKEE (reference sequence). The CDR3 reads CASSRTGIGTGELFF. Here the CDR3 DNA reads TGTGCCAGCAGCCGGACAGGGATCGGCACCGGGGAGCTGTTTTTT.

The V and J genes are TRBV7-9 and TRBJ2-1, with TRBD2 matching over 9 bases. The CDR3 is made up of 16 amino acids. With V trimmed by 5 bases and J by 3 bases, 8 bases remained unmatched. Germline V gene sequence: CDR1 SEHNR, CDR2 FQNEAQ (reference sequence). DNA of the CDR3: TGTGCCAGCAGCCCCGGGGGCGGGAGGGTCTACAATGAGCAGTTCTTC. Its protein is CASSPGGGRVYNEQFF. The whole variable domain, filled in from reference TRBV7-9 and TRBJ2-1, reads DTGVSQNPRHKITKRGQNVTFRCDPISEHNRLYWYRQTLGQGPEFLTYFQNEAQLEKSRLLSDRFSAERPKGSFSTLEIQRTEQGDSAMYLCASSPGGGRVYNEQFFGPGTRLTVL.

This clonotype was picked up a small number of times. The rearrangement joins TRBV6-2 or TRBV6-3 to TRBJ2-1; D perhaps matches TRBD2 (5 bases). CDR3 length: 18 residues. Trimming cost V 5 bases and J 4 bases, with 24 bases left between them. CDR1 and CDR2 from the germline V gene are MNHEY and SVGEGT. In DNA form, the CDR3 reads TGTGCCAGCAGTCCCCGCCCCACTATGAGCGGAGCTTACAATGAGCAGTTCTTC. Residues: CASSPRPTMSGAYNEQFF.